A single TCR beta chain is shown here with its context. The table lists this clone with a count of one. Its antigen is still unknown. No base quality values were provided; no much bigger clone lies one nucleotide off. The entry originates in a study of T cell changes during pregnancy in multiple sclerosis (dated 2019 in TCRdb). With regard to the full study: In women with multiple sclerosis, the researchers looked at how the T cell repertoire shifted as pregnancy progressed.

The germline V and J ends show losses of 5 bases and 7 bases respectively, and no gene match explains 5 bases of the junction. Reading the germline V gene (reference sequence) gives CDR1 SEHNR and CDR2 FQNEAQ. The CDR3 runs 15 residues from the cysteine to the phenylalanine. The retained sequence is limited to the CDR3, 45 bases, with the frame set at the first base. Library construction relied on the immunoSEQ multiplex PCR assay. TCRdb re-hosts the immuneACCESS table, in-frame sequences only. Its copies lack some clones; in the studies checked, an unresolved V gene accounts for under half of them, and the cause for the rest is not known. In all, the sample holds approximately 63,000 clones, and 90% to 95% of those were seen once. The ten largest clones take up 2% to 2.5% of the sample.

The starting material was peripheral blood, obtained in the third trimester of pregnancy. This clonotype originated in a female donor in good health, enrolled as a control in a pregnancy study. The V gene is TRBV7-9 and the J gene is TRBJ1-6, with TRBD1 matching 10 junction bases. The CDR3 corresponds to CASSPGTGVNSPLHF. At the DNA level, the sequence is TGTGCCAGCAGCCCAGGGACAGGGGTCAATTCACCCCTCCACTTT.